This TCR beta chain was identified in a study of blood T cells in healthy people across ages. Study-wide points: Percentage of naive T cells showed a strong correlation with TCR beta diversity.

V gave up 2 bases and J gave up 6 bases; unmatched junction bases: 2. This CDR3 is built from 14 residues. Germline CDR1 MRHNA, CDR2 SNTAGT. This clonotype was observed at least ten times. Antigen unknown. Through a sample-barcoded 5' primer and a J-beta primer mix, a second PCR was run for 7 to 11 cycles. TCRdb re-analysed the 5' RACE reads in MiXCR, keeping a single row per CDR3 protein. The repertoire includes around 1.5 million distinct CDR3 sequences, 59% of them detected once, and more than 6% sits in the top ten. Sequencing was carried out using blood. The clonotype comes from a man younger than 35 in good health. The chain links TRBV6-4 to TRBJ2-2; TRBD1 agrees at 8 bases. Here the CDR3 DNA reads TGTGCCAGCAGTGACGCGACAGGGGCCGGGGAGCTGTTTTTT. Its protein product is CASSDATGAGELFF.